Listed below are T cell receptor beta chains from one sample, sequenced in a study of blood T cell repertoires in COVID-19. Some clones are missing from TCRdb's copy, which holds only in-frame ones; the method was immunoSEQ multiplex PCR. The profile covers 250,000 to 350,000 clones, with about 88% appearing a single time and 2% to 3% taken by the ten largest. The sequencing input was PBMCs or T cells enriched from blood (not recorded which). The origin of the receptors is a man aged 55 to 70 who had recovered from COVID-19. Each CDR3 is given with its conserved first and last residue. A D gene is named only where the DNA matches it firmly. Only part of the rows carry a size: once, few, many, or a class if the clone is expanded.

j_call d_call v_call clone_size cdr3_aa cdr3_nt
TRBJ2-1 TRBD1 TRBV10-3 once CAITQGARDEQFF TGTGCCATTACTCAGGGGGCGCGAGATGAGCAGTTCTTC
TRBJ1-3 NA TRBV12-3/TRBV12-4 NA CASSLRGGNTIYF TGTGCCAGCTCACTCCGAGGCGGAAACACCATATATTTT
TRBJ2-2 NA TRBV25-1 NA CASKNYRRQPTGELFF TGTGCCAGCAAAAATTACCGAAGACAGCCCACGGGGGAGCTGTTTTTT
TRBJ2-3 NA TRBV6-2/TRBV6-3 few CASSSADTQYF TGTGCCAGCAGTTCAGCAGATACGCAGTATTTT
TRBJ2-1 NA TRBV27 NA CASSLSSSTRVYNEQFF TGTGCCAGCAGTTTATCGAGTTCCACGAGGGTCTACAATGAGCAGTTCTTC
TRBJ2-2 NA TRBV7-8 NA CASSSRTRQENTGELFF TGTGCCAGCAGCTCGCGAACGAGACAGGAGAACACCGGGGAGCTGTTTTTT
TRBJ2-5 NA TRBV10-1 NA CASSEGRAGETQYF TGCGCCAGCAGTGAGGGCAGGGCTGGGGAGACCCAGTACTTC
TRBJ1-2 NA TRBV5-1 NA CASSLGTESYTF TGCGCCAGCAGCTTGGGTACAGAGAGTTACACCTTC
TRBJ2-3 TRBD2 TRBV11-1 NA CASSLAAQRGTGDTQYF TGTGCCAGCAGCTTAGCGGCCCAGCGGGGGACGGGGGATACGCAGTATTTT
TRBJ2-1 NA TRBV5-4 NA CASSYVGSNEQFF TGTGCCAGCAGCTACGTCGGGTCAAATGAGCAGTTCTTC
TRBJ1-3 NA TRBV18 NA CASSPAGSPRSGNTIYF TGTGCCAGCTCACCAGCGGGATCTCCGAGATCTGGAAACACCATATATTTT
TRBJ2-1 NA TRBV29-1 NA CSVDSFNQQFF TGCAGCGTTGATTCATTCAATCAGCAGTTCTTC
TRBJ1-1 TRBD1 TRBV18 NA CASSSLYGRGTGGTEAFF TGTGCCAGCTCAAGTTTATACGGCAGGGGGACTGGGGGCACTGAAGCTTTCTTT
TRBJ2-1 TRBD1 TRBV11-3 NA CASSSGQGSYNEQFF TGTGCCAGCAGCTCGGGACAGGGCTCCTACAATGAGCAGTTCTTC
TRBJ1-5 NA TRBV7-8 NA CASSWRGPYQPQHF TGTGCCAGCAGCTGGCGAGGCCCATATCAGCCCCAGCATTTT
TRBJ1-5 NA TRBV7-9 few CASSLLANQPQHF TGTGCCAGCAGCTTACTGGCCAATCAGCCCCAGCATTTT
TRBJ1-1 NA TRBV18 once CASSPMAEKAFF TGTGCCAGCTCACCAATGGCGGAGAAAGCTTTCTTT
TRBJ1-2 NA TRBV19 NA CASSIDAGNYGYTF TGTGCCAGTAGTATAGACGCCGGGAACTATGGCTACACCTTC
TRBJ2-1 NA TRBV19 NA CASSIDSESYRVQGKLFF TGTGCCAGTAGTATAGATTCGGAATCATACAGGGTACAGGGTAAACTATTCTTC
TRBJ1-6 NA TRBV6-5 NA CASSYAGNSPLHF TGTGCCAGCAGTTATGCAGGGAATTCACCCCTCCACTTT
TRBJ2-7 TRBD1 TRBV5-5 once CASSLGRDRASYEQYF TGTGCCAGCAGCTTGGGTCGGGACAGGGCCTCCTACGAGCAGTACTTC
TRBJ1-1 NA TRBV27 few CASSWRPGQLNTEAFF TGTGCCAGCAGTTGGAGACCCGGACAACTGAACACTGAAGCTTTCTTT
TRBJ2-1 NA TRBV7-6 NA CASSLTPTIAASSYNEQFF TGTGCCAGCAGCTTAACGCCCACTATAGCGGCTAGCTCCTACAATGAGCAGTTCTTC
TRBJ1-6 NA TRBV4-3 NA CASSQETDGRGSPLHF TGCGCCAGCAGCCAAGAGACCGACGGCCGGGGTTCACCCCTCCACTTT
TRBJ2-7 NA TRBV7-3 NA CASSLSAGGEQYF TGTGCCAGCAGCTTATCGGCGGGTGGCGAGCAGTACTTC
TRBJ2-1 TRBD2 TRBV28 NA CASRRLAVSYNEQFF TGTGCCAGCAGAAGACTAGCGGTCTCCTACAATGAGCAGTTCTTC
TRBJ2-1 TRBD2 TRBV7-9 NA CASSRTSGPSYNEQFF TGTGCCAGCAGCCGGACTAGCGGGCCTTCCTACAATGAGCAGTTCTTC
TRBJ1-6 NA TRBV10-3 NA CAISESLRGGSTDSPLHF TGTGCCATCAGTGAGTCTCTTAGGGGTGGTAGTACCGATTCACCCCTCCACTTT
TRBJ2-7 TRBD1 TRBV4-2 NA CASRKGDRYSYEQYF TGTGCCAGCAGAAAGGGGGACAGGTACTCCTACGAGCAGTACTTC
TRBJ2-2 TRBD2 TRBV19 NA CASRLSGGNGELFF TGTGCCAGTCGACTCTCGGGGGGAAACGGGGAGCTGTTTTTT
TRBJ2-3 NA TRBV5-1 NA CASSLFDSLTDTQYF TGCGCCAGCAGCTTGTTTGACAGCCTCACAGATACGCAGTATTTT
TRBJ1-5 NA TRBV19 NA CASKAGGYYSNQPQHF TGTGCCAGTAAAGCAGGCGGGTATTATAGCAATCAGCCCCAGCATTTT
TRBJ2-7 TRBD2 TRBV7-3 NA CASSPTGTSGSYEQYF TGTGCCAGCAGCCCTACCGGGACTAGCGGCTCCTACGAGCAGTACTTC
TRBJ2-1 NA TRBV10-2 NA CASRSSGLYNEQFF TGCGCCAGCCGGTCCTCGGGTCTATACAATGAGCAGTTCTTC
TRBJ2-7 NA TRBV2 NA CASSSPTYEQYF TGTGCCAGCAGTTCCCCAACCTACGAGCAGTACTTC
TRBJ1-6 TRBD1 TRBV7-8 NA CASSLTGQNSYNSPLHF TGTGCCAGCAGCTTGACGGGACAGAACTCCTATAATTCACCCCTCCACTTT
TRBJ2-7 TRBD1 TRBV2 NA CASSRDRSSGEQYF TGTGCCAGCAGTCGGGACAGGTCCTCGGGGGAGCAGTACTTC
TRBJ2-3 TRBD2 TRBV3-1/TRBV3-2 NA CASSQEDLAGVADTQYF TGTGCCAGCAGCCAAGAAGATCTAGCGGGTGTGGCAGATACGCAGTATTTT
TRBJ2-1 TRBD2 TRBV7-9 NA CASSRRGTGTNYNEQFF TGTGCCAGCAGCAGAAGAGGGACCGGGACTAACTACAATGAGCAGTTCTTC
TRBJ2-7 TRBD2 TRBV5-1 NA CASSLKSSGIYEQYF TGCGCCAGCAGCTTGAAGTCTAGCGGGATCTACGAGCAGTACTTC
TRBJ2-7 TRBD1 TRBV6-6 once CASGDPGQLYEQYF TGTGCCAGCGGAGACCCGGGACAGCTCTACGAGCAGTACTTC
TRBJ2-5 NA TRBV11-2 NA CASSPTWETQYF TGTGCCAGCAGCCCTACCTGGGAGACCCAGTACTTC
TRBJ2-1 TRBD2 TRBV6-6 NA CASSYRAGEIYNEQFF TGTGCCAGCAGTTACAGAGCGGGAGAAATCTACAATGAGCAGTTCTTC
TRBJ1-4 NA TRBV19 NA CATTRSVKLFF TGTGCCACCACCAGGTCAGTAAAACTGTTTTTT
TRBJ1-1 NA TRBV19 NA CASKGESLNTEAFF TGTGCCAGTAAGGGGGAGAGCTTGAACACTGAAGCTTTCTTT
TRBJ1-1 NA TRBV27 NA CASNLPSGYENTEAFF TGTGCCAGCAACCTTCCTTCGGGGTACGAAAACACTGAAGCTTTCTTT
TRBJ2-1 TRBD2 TRBV9 NA CASTNAVAGVGEQFF TGTGCCAGCACGAATGCGGTAGCGGGAGTTGGTGAGCAGTTCTTC
TRBJ2-1 TRBD2 TRBV27 once CASSKSGGLHEQFF TGTGCCAGCTCGAAGAGCGGGGGTTTGCATGAGCAGTTCTTC
TRBJ1-2 TRBD1 TRBV30 NA CACTALLSGQGFYGYTF TGTGCCTGCACTGCCCTCCTCTCGGGACAGGGATTCTATGGCTACACCTTC
TRBJ2-1 TRBD2 TRBV30 NA CAWSPGLATNEQFF TGTGCCTGGAGCCCGGGACTAGCGACCAATGAGCAGTTCTTC